These 27 T cell receptor beta chains were sequenced from one sample in a study of shared clonotypes between healthy human individuals. The method was immunoSEQ multiplex PCR; TCRdb's version includes in-frame clones alone and lacks a portion of them. This table has 2 million to 2.5 million clones, 93% appearing once. The material sequenced was naive CD4+ T cells from PBMCs. Subset denoted: CD45RA+ positively selected. The receptors were gathered from a young man in good health. Some clones in this sample may be carry-over from other donors' samples.

This sequence joins TRBV19 and TRBJ2-1; D call uncertain. The ends were cut back, 1 base at V and 8 bases at J, with 6 bases in the middle. In germline, CDR1 is LNHDA, CDR2 SQIVND (reference sequence). This CDR3 spans 12 amino acids. CDR3 coding DNA: TGTGCCAGTAGTATAGCCGGGCATGAGCAGTTCTTC. Protein product: CASSIAGHEQFF.

The sample holds one count of this clone. The rearrangement joins TRBV1 to TRBJ2-5; TRBD2, as called in the table, went unchecked against the DNA. TRBV1 is assigned pseudogene status. This CDR3 region has 15 residues. The DNA of the CDR3 is TGCACCGGCTTCTGGCGGGAGCGGGCCCTGGAGACCCAGTACTTC. This gives the protein CTGFWRERALETQYF.

The chain joins TRBV28 to TRBJ2-7, with 8 bases lining up with TRBD1. Germline V gene lookup returns CDR1 MDHEN and CDR2 SYDVKM. The CDR3 contains 14 residues. With 7 bases clipped from V and 5 bases from J, the junction kept 10 bases outside the gene matches. CDR3: CASMNQGAIDEQYF. CDR3 DNA sequence: TGTGCCAGCATGAATCAGGGGGCTATAGACGAGCAGTACTTC.

J is TRBJ2-3 and V is TRBV27, with 16 bases lining up with TRBD2. The V segment lost 3 bases and the J segment 4 bases; nucleotides outside the gene matches: 7. There are 18 residues in the CDR3. From germline, CDR1 is MNHEY and CDR2 SMNVEV (reference sequence). The CDR3 sequence: CASSFKGLAGGRADTQYF. The CDR3 region has the DNA TGTGCCAGCAGTTTCAAGGGACTAGCGGGAGGGAGGGCAGATACGCAGTATTTT.

The genes are TRBV19 and TRBJ2-1; 8 nucleotides agree with TRBD1. CDR1 is LNHDA, CDR2 SQIVND, per germline (reference sequence). The CDR3 covers 15 residues. Trimming cost V 7 bases and J 3 bases; bases outside gene matches: 8. CDR3 residues: CASTYRGNGYNEQFF. Here the CDR3 DNA reads TGTGCCAGTACCTACAGGGGGAACGGCTACAATGAGCAGTTCTTC.

The chain uses TRBV29-1 and TRBJ2-7; 7 positions match TRBD1. This CDR3 contains 14 residues. Unmatched junction bases numbered 9, after V lost 7 bases and J lost 0 bases. CDR1 SQVTM and CDR2 ANQGSEA come from the germline V gene. For the CDR3, the DNA is TGCAGCGCACGAACAGGGGCCGACTCCTACGAGCAGTACTTC. As protein: CSARTGADSYEQYF.

The CDR3 DNA reads TGTGCCAGCAGTTTATCGATACTGGCGGGGACATACGAGCAGTACTTC. Its protein is CASSLSILAGTYEQYF. The chain couples TRBV27 to TRBJ2-7, with D perhaps being TRBD1 or TRBD2 (6 bases each). Germline CDR1 MNHEY, CDR2 SMNVEV (reference sequence). The V and J ends lost 0 bases and 4 bases respectively, with 16 bases between them. The CDR3 consists of 16 residues.

This chain joins TRBV7-9 and TRBJ2-7, with 10 bases lining up with TRBD2. From germline, CDR1 is SEHNR and CDR2 FQNEAQ (reference sequence). There are 13 residues in the CDR3. With 3 bases clipped from V and 5 bases from J, the junction kept 1 base outside the gene matches. CDR3 loop: CASSFLAGDEQYF. The DNA for the CDR3 is TGTGCCAGCAGCTTCCTAGCGGGAGACGAGCAGTACTTC.

The chain couples TRBV6-1 to TRBJ2-1; D gene ambiguous. Per the germline V gene, CDR1 is MNHNS and CDR2 is SASEGT. The CDR3 loop spans 15 amino acids. The V and J ends lost 0 bases and 13 bases respectively, with 19 bases between them. The CDR3 region is CASSEAWTPGVKQFF. The DNA for the CDR3 is TGTGCCAGCAGTGAAGCTTGGACGCCCGGTGTTAAACAGTTCTTC.

This clone was recorded once. This sample includes further DNA sequences coding for the same CDR3. The chain combines TRBV9 with TRBJ1-2; D gene uncertain. The CDR3 totals 13 residues. Between the trimmed V and J ends, which lost 2 bases and 0 bases, there was a span of 5 bases. CDR1 SGDLS and CDR2 YYNGEE come from the germline V gene. The CDR3 spells CASSVGTNYGYTF. The DNA for the CDR3 is TGTGCCAGCAGCGTGGGGACTAACTATGGCTACACCTTC.

This chain connects TRBV7-2 to TRBJ2-7; 9 bases fit TRBD2. This CDR3 has 17 amino acids. Germline-derived CDR1 and CDR2 are SGHTA and FQGNSA. V trimming: 5 bases; J trimming: 5 bases; junction bases outside the gene matches: 16. The CDR3 DNA follows: TGTGCCAGCAGCCAGACTTTGCGGGAGGGCTCGGTCGACGAGCAGTACTTC. Translating it yields CASSQTLREGSVDEQYF. Filled out from reference TRBV7-2 and TRBJ2-7, the complete variable domain reads GAGVSQSPSNKVTEKGKDVELRCDPISGHTALYWYRQSLGQGLEFLIYFQGNSAPDKSGLPSDRFSAERTGGSVSTLTIQRTQQEDSAVYLCASSQTLREGSVDEQYFGPGTRLTVT.

The rearrangement joins TRBV28 to TRBJ2-7, with 14 nucleotides matching TRBD2. J was trimmed by 6 bases and V by 6 bases; bases with no gene match: 7. The V gene's germline CDR1 is MDHEN and CDR2 SYDVKM. The CDR3 is 15 residues long. The CDR3 bases are TGTGCCAGCAGGGGGACTAGCGGGAGTGGAGTCGAGCAGTACTTC. Its protein is CASRGTSGSGVEQYF. The whole variable domain, filled in from reference TRBV28 and TRBJ2-7, reads DVKVTQSSRYLVKRTGEKVFLECVQDMDHENMFWYRQDPGLGLRLIYFSYDVKMKEKGDIPEGYSVSREKKERFSLILESASTNQTSMYLCASRGTSGSGVEQYFGPGTRLTVT.

The chain links TRBV11-2 to TRBJ2-2; 7 bases are shared with TRBD2. The CDR3 spans 14 residues. V gave up 3 bases and J gave up 4 bases; unmatched junction bases: 2. Germline V gene data show CDR1 as SGHAT and CDR2 as FQNNGV. This CDR3 is CASSFGRGTGELFF. The CDR3 DNA sequence: TGTGCCAGCAGCTTTGGGAGGGGCACCGGGGAGCTGTTTTTT.

This chain joins TRBV11-2 and TRBJ1-1; D is uncertain. Per the germline V gene, CDR1 is SGHAT and CDR2 is FQNNGV. The germline V and J ends were trimmed by 4 bases and 1 base, with 13 bases remaining between them. CDR3 length equals 15 residues. The CDR3 protein is CASSSSRDGNTEAFF. In nucleotides, the CDR3 is TGTGCCAGCAGCTCGTCTCGGGATGGGAACACTGAAGCTTTCTTT. Using reference TRBV11-2 and TRBJ1-1 for the parts outside the CDR3, the full variable domain is EAGVAQSPRYKIIEKRQSVAFWCNPISGHATLYWYQQILGQGPKLLIQFQNNGVVDDSQLPKDRFSAERLKGVDSTLKIQPAKLEDSAVYLCASSSSRDGNTEAFFGQGTRLTVV.

This chain links TRBV7-9 with TRBJ1-3; TRBD1 matches at 10 bases. J gave up 4 bases and V 3 bases, and 6 bases lay outside the gene matches. Germline V gene lookup returns CDR1 SEHNR and CDR2 FQNEAQ (reference sequence). The CDR3 runs 16 residues. The CDR3 spells CASSLGQGNSGNTIYF. DNA of the CDR3: TGTGCCAGCAGCTTGGGACAGGGGAATTCCGGAAACACCATATATTTT.

The genes are TRBV6-1 and TRBJ2-5; the D gene is possibly TRBD2 (6 bases). This CDR3 is built from 13 residues. Trimming removed 8 bases at V and 5 bases at J, with 15 bases between. Germline V gene data show CDR1 as MNHNS and CDR2 as SASEGT. CDR3 in DNA: TGTGCCAGCTTTGTGGCGGGACGGGAGACCCAGTACTTC. Translated: CASFVAGRETQYF.

This chain connects TRBV7-6 to TRBJ2-1; 11 bases line up with TRBD1. The CDR3 has 16 amino acids. Germline trimming cut 4 bases from V and 3 bases from J; bases unmatched to any gene: 5. Germline lookup yields CDR1 SGHVS and CDR2 FNYEAQ. As DNA, the CDR3 is TGTGCCAGCAGCTCCCGGACAGGGGGCATCTACAATGAGCAGTTCTTC. This encodes CASSSRTGGIYNEQFF. Full variable domain (outside the CDR3, taken from reference TRBV7-6 and TRBJ2-1): GAGVSQSPRYKVTKRGQDVALRCDPISGHVSLYWYRQALGQGPEFLTYFNYEAQQDKSGLPNDRFSAERPEGSISTLTIQRTEQRDSAMYRCASSSRTGGIYNEQFFGPGTRLTVL.

J is TRBJ2-7 and V is TRBV7-2; D possibly corresponds to TRBD1 (5 bases). The CDR3 covers 15 residues. Trimming pared 5 bases from V and 7 bases from J, leaving 21 bases between. Germline V CDR1 and CDR2: SGHTA, FQGNSA. The CDR3 loop reads CASSPQGLTGREQYF. In DNA form, the CDR3 reads TGTGCCAGCAGCCCGCAGGGCCTAACGGGCCGGGAGCAGTACTTC.

This clone was seen only once. This rearrangement joins TRBV18 to TRBJ1-1; the D is unclear. Germline CDR1 is KGHSH and CDR2 is LQKENI. This CDR3 is 15 amino acids long. V was cut by 6 bases and J by 0 bases, with 14 bases left in between. In DNA, the CDR3 is TGTGCCAGCTCTACCCGAAAGGGTTTGAACACTGAAGCTTTCTTT. Amino acids: CASSTRKGLNTEAFF.

The chain uses TRBV10-3 and TRBJ2-1; D unresolved. The germline V gene has CDR1 ENHRY and CDR2 SYGVKD. The CDR3 covers 14 residues. V lost 2 bases, J lost 5 bases, and 10 bases lay in between. CDR3 amino acids: CAISETFRDNEQFF. The CDR3 DNA reads TGTGCCATCAGTGAGACTTTTAGGGACAATGAGCAGTTCTTC.

The chain joins TRBV18 to TRBJ2-1; D is ambiguous. The CDR3 runs to 14 residues. Germline values: CDR1 KGHSH, CDR2 LQKENI. Trimming shortened V by 1 base and J by 4 bases, and 8 bases separated the two germline ends. The CDR3 DNA reads as TGTGCCAGCTCACCACGACTGATGTACAATGAGCAGTTCTTC. This translates into CASSPRLMYNEQFF.

The gene calls are TRBV5-1 and TRBJ2-6, with D possibly being TRBD1 or TRBD2 (5 bases each). V gave up 4 bases and J gave up 11 bases, with 13 bases separating them. The CDR3 is made up of 13 amino acids. The germline V gene has CDR1 SGHRS and CDR2 YFSETQ. As DNA, the CDR3 is TGCGCCAGCAGCAAGGGACGGCTGGACGTCCTGACTTTC. Amino acid sequence: CASSKGRLDVLTF.

The chain combines TRBV18 with TRBJ2-7; 9 bases are a match to TRBD2. The germline CDR1 and CDR2 sequences are KGHSH and LQKENI. The V segment lost 0 bases and the J segment 4 bases; nucleotides outside the gene matches: 4. The CDR3 contains 15 residues. The CDR3 nucleotides read TGTGCCAGCTCACCACCTAGCGGGAGTATGTACGAGCAGTACTTC. This gives the protein CASSPPSGSMYEQYF.

The rearrangement links TRBV25-1 to TRBJ1-2, with TRBD1 matching 9 bases. Germline CDR1 is MGHDK and CDR2 is SYGVNS. V lost 8 bases, J lost 4 bases, and 5 bases stayed unmatched. The CDR3 consists of 13 residues. The CDR3: CASGDRVGYGYTF. CDR3 sequence (DNA): TGTGCCAGCGGGGACAGGGTTGGCTATGGCTACACCTTC.

The chain is built from TRBV19 and TRBJ2-1, with 10 bases matching TRBD2. Germline V gene lookup returns CDR1 LNHDA and CDR2 SQIVND (reference sequence). The CDR3 runs 15 residues. Trimming removed 4 bases from V and 7 bases from J; junction bases left unmatched: 7. CDR3 DNA sequence: TGTGCCAGTAGTAAATGGTCTAGCGGGAGTAATGAGCAGTTCTTC. Its translation is CASSKWSSGSNEQFF.

The table lists this clone with a count of one. This chain joins TRBV16 and TRBJ1-1; tentatively, D is TRBD1 (5 bases). Deletions cut 6 bases from V and 2 bases from J, with 10 bases between. CDR3 length: 13 amino acids. The germline V gene encodes CDR1 KGHSY and CDR2 FQNENV. The CDR3 is CASSFDRNTEAFF. In DNA, the CDR3 is TGTGCCAGCAGTTTTGACAGAAACACTGAAGCTTTCTTT.

The chain has TRBV18 and TRBJ1-5; D is perhaps TRBD1 (5 bases). In germline, CDR1 is KGHSH, CDR2 LQKENI. Between the trimmed V and J ends, which lost 5 bases and 4 bases, there was a span of 12 bases. CDR3 size: 14 residues. The chain's CDR3 is CASSSTDLNQPQHF. Here the CDR3 DNA reads TGTGCCAGCTCATCGACAGATCTGAATCAGCCCCAGCATTTT.